These 8 T cell receptor beta chains came from one sample sequenced in a study of blood T cells in healthy people across ages. For the second PCR, which ran for about 7 to 11 cycles, a sample-barcoded 5' primer and a J-beta primer mix were used. TCRdb called the 5' RACE reads again in MiXCR, with one record for every CDR3 protein. The sample consists of some 730,000 distinct CDR3 sequences, approximately 22% of them appearing once. Sequences were obtained from blood. Receptor source: a man in his 70s in good health.

This clonotype was counted only a few times. This sequence joins TRBV20-1 and TRBJ1-4; tentative D call: TRBD1 (5 bases). This CDR3 is 15 amino acids long. V shed 6 bases and J shed 7 bases, with 21 bases lying between them. Per the germline V gene, CDR1 is DFQATT and CDR2 is SNEGSKA (reference sequence). The CDR3 region is CSAPLNGRAVEKLFF. In DNA, the CDR3 is TGCAGTGCCCCTCTCAATGGCAGGGCAGTTGAAAAACTGTTTTTT.

This clonotype appeared many times. V gene TRBV12-3 or TRBV12-4 combines with J gene TRBJ2-5; D unclear. This CDR3 contains 12 residues. The V and J ends lost 3 bases and 4 bases respectively, with 6 bases between them. The CDR3 DNA is TGTGCCAGCAGTTTCCCCCCAGAGACCCAGTACTTC. Encoded protein: CASSFPPETQYF.

The chain carries TRBV12-3 or TRBV12-4 and TRBJ1-4; D is perhaps TRBD1 (6 bases). CDR3 length equals 15 residues. Trimming left V 6 bases short and J 7 bases short, with 18 bases between. CDR3 residues: CASRDGGRGSEKLFF. The CDR3 region has the DNA TGTGCCAGCAGAGATGGGGGCAGGGGAAGTGAAAAACTGTTTTTT.

The V gene is TRBV20-1, the J gene TRBJ2-1; 7 nucleotides match TRBD1. The last part of the DNA fits TRBJ2-7 better; the J call may be wrong. The CDR3 runs 15 residues. Germline V CDR1 and CDR2: DFQATT, SNEGSKA (reference sequence). The CDR3 reads CSARDPTGWLDEQYF. The CDR3, as DNA: TGCAGTGCTAGAGATCCGACAGGGTGGTTAGACGAGCAGTACTTC.

This chain joins TRBV6-6 and TRBJ2-7; D may be TRBD2 (6 bases). The CDR3 loop spans 17 amino acids. Germline V gives CDR1 MNHNY, CDR2 SVGAGI (reference sequence). V shed 3 bases and J shed 1 base, with 19 bases lying between them. The CDR3 nucleotides are TGTGCCAGCAGTTATTCGGGGAGGAGTTACAGATCCTACGAGCAGTACTTC. This encodes CASSYSGRSYRSYEQYF.

Only a few counts were recorded for this clonotype. The rearrangement uses TRBV29-1 and TRBJ2-1; TRBD2 agrees at 11 bases. Trimming cost V 7 bases and J 12 bases; bases outside gene matches: 14. CDR1 and CDR2 (germline): SQVTM, ANQGSEA. The length of the CDR3 is 14 residues. The CDR3 spells CSAETSGMGRGQFF. The CDR3 DNA follows: TGCAGCGCCGAGACTAGCGGGATGGGTAGGGGGCAGTTCTTC.

In this sample, this clonotype turned up a few times. The chain is built from TRBV2 and TRBJ2-3; 9 positions agree with TRBD2. Germline lookup yields CDR1 SNHLY and CDR2 FYNNEI. The junction had 6 bases not matched to a gene; V was cut back by 8 bases and J by 0 bases. This CDR3 region has 15 residues. DNA of the CDR3: TGTGCCAGCGGCGGGGGGGAACCTAGCACAGATACGCAGTATTTT. Amino acid sequence: CASGGGEPSTDTQYF.

This sequence joins TRBV2 and TRBJ1-5, with a tentative D call TRBD1 (5 bases). V lost 6 bases, J lost 2 bases, and 11 bases lay in between. CDR3 length: 14 residues. Germline CDR1 and CDR2: SNHLY and FYNNEI. CDR3 sequence reads: CASRGGNRNQPQHF. The DNA of the CDR3 is TGTGCCAGCAGGGGGGGGAACCGCAATCAGCCCCAGCATTTT.